A selection of T cell receptor beta chains follows, all from one sample in a study of Ad26.COV2.S vaccination and SARS-CoV-2 variants. The assay was immunoSEQ multiplex PCR, and TCRdb's table has in-frame clones only and misses some. The table lists approximately 400,000 clones, about four fifths of them singletons, with just under 7.5% in the top ten. Source: peripheral blood, taken in a trial of Ad26.COV2.S vaccine versus placebo. The receptors stem from a person aged 18-60 years who received the Ad26.COV2.S COVID-19 vaccine or a placebo. CDR3s include the opening cysteine and the closing phenylalanine or tryptophan. D genes are given only for firm matches. Only some rows state a clone size, as once, few, many or a class for expanded clones.

clone_size: .
d_call: .
j_call: TRBJ2-1
v_call: TRBV7-3
cdr3_nt: TGTGCCAGCAGCCCGGGGGGCTCAATGGGCAATGAGCAGTTCTTC
cdr3_aa: CASSPGGSMGNEQFF

clone_size: .
d_call: .
j_call: TRBJ2-1
v_call: TRBV19
cdr3_nt: TGTGCCAGTAGTATCGGGCCGGGGGTCTGGTACAATGAGCAGTTCTTC
cdr3_aa: CASSIGPGVWYNEQFF

clone_size: .
d_call: TRBD2
j_call: TRBJ2-1
v_call: TRBV2
cdr3_nt: TGTGCCAGCAGGGGACTAGCGGGATACAATGAGCAGTTCTTC
cdr3_aa: CASRGLAGYNEQFF

clone_size: .
d_call: TRBD1
j_call: TRBJ2-3
v_call: TRBV3-1/TRBV3-2
cdr3_nt: TGTGCCAGCAGCCAATTTTTGACAGGGGGAACAGATACGCAGTATTTT
cdr3_aa: CASSQFLTGGTDTQYF

clone_size: .
d_call: .
j_call: TRBJ1-4
v_call: TRBV13
cdr3_nt: TGTGCCAGCAGCCGCGGCCCCGGGGGTGAAAAACTGTTTTTT
cdr3_aa: CASSRGPGGEKLFF

clone_size: .
d_call: .
j_call: TRBJ2-7
v_call: TRBV3-1/TRBV3-2
cdr3_nt: TGTGCCAGCAGCCAAGATGGGGCCTCGAGCGAGCAGTACTTC
cdr3_aa: CASSQDGASSEQYF

clone_size: .
d_call: TRBD2
j_call: TRBJ2-1
v_call: TRBV2
cdr3_nt: TGTGCCACCGGGGCCCAGCGGGAATCCTACAATGAGCAGTTCTTC
cdr3_aa: CATGAQRESYNEQFF

clone_size: .
d_call: .
j_call: TRBJ2-5
v_call: TRBV4-1
cdr3_nt: TGCGCCAGCAGCCAAGATGGTGCAGGTGGGCAAGAGACCCAGTACTTC
cdr3_aa: CASSQDGAGGQETQYF

clone_size: .
d_call: .
j_call: TRBJ2-3
v_call: TRBV7-9
cdr3_nt: TGTGCCAGCAGCCAGCCGGGACTTTCCACAGATACGCAGTATTTT
cdr3_aa: CASSQPGLSTDTQYF

clone_size: .
d_call: .
j_call: TRBJ2-5
v_call: TRBV5-1
cdr3_nt: TGCGCCAGCAGATCGTCGAGTACAGAGACCCAGTACTTC
cdr3_aa: CASRSSSTETQYF

clone_size: .
d_call: .
j_call: TRBJ2-2
v_call: TRBV21-1
cdr3_nt: TGTGCCAGCAGCAAAGTATGCGGGATCGTCGGGGAGCTGTTTTTT
cdr3_aa: CASSKVCGIVGELFF

clone_size: .
d_call: .
j_call: TRBJ1-2
v_call: TRBV3-1/TRBV3-2
cdr3_nt: TGTGCCAGCAGCCCCGGGAGCTATGGCTACACCTTC
cdr3_aa: CASSPGSYGYTF

clone_size: .
d_call: .
j_call: TRBJ1-5
v_call: TRBV15
cdr3_nt: TGTGCCACCAGCAGAGATAAGGGGATACAGCCCCAGCATTTT
cdr3_aa: CATSRDKGIQPQHF

clone_size: .
d_call: TRBD1
j_call: TRBJ1-2
v_call: TRBV9
cdr3_nt: TGTGCCAGCAGCTACCAAGATGGCAGGGGGCCTGGCTACACCTTC
cdr3_aa: CASSYQDGRGPGYTF

clone_size: .
d_call: .
j_call: TRBJ2-2
v_call: TRBV3-1/TRBV3-2
cdr3_nt: TGTGCCAGCAGCCAAGTAACCCCCAGGGGATCGAACACCGGGGAGCTGTTTTTT
cdr3_aa: CASSQVTPRGSNTGELFF

clone_size: .
d_call: .
j_call: TRBJ1-2
v_call: TRBV3-1/TRBV3-2
cdr3_nt: TGTGCCAGCAGCCAAGATCAAGTGATGCGTGGCTACACCTTC
cdr3_aa: CASSQDQVMRGYTF

clone_size: few
d_call: TRBD2
j_call: TRBJ2-3
v_call: TRBV7-3
cdr3_nt: TGTGCCAGCAGCTTATCTGGGGCGGGAGGCTCCACAGATACGCAGTATTTT
cdr3_aa: CASSLSGAGGSTDTQYF

clone_size: .
d_call: .
j_call: TRBJ1-4
v_call: TRBV14
cdr3_nt: TGTGCCAGCAGCCAGACCCCCGGCGGGGGGAAACTGTTTTTT
cdr3_aa: CASSQTPGGGKLFF

clone_size: .
d_call: .
j_call: TRBJ1-5
v_call: TRBV19
cdr3_nt: TGTGCCAGTGGACTGCCGAATAATCAGCCCCAGCATTTT
cdr3_aa: CASGLPNNQPQHF

clone_size: .
d_call: .
j_call: TRBJ1-2
v_call: TRBV11-2
cdr3_nt: TGTGCCAGCAGCAGACAATTGACGGGGAACTATGGCTACACCTTC
cdr3_aa: CASSRQLTGNYGYTF

clone_size: .
d_call: TRBD1
j_call: TRBJ2-7
v_call: TRBV5-5
cdr3_nt: TGTGCCAGCAGCCACACAGGGGTCTCCTCCTACGAGCAGTACTTC
cdr3_aa: CASSHTGVSSYEQYF

clone_size: .
d_call: .
j_call: TRBJ1-2
v_call: TRBV6-5
cdr3_nt: TGTGCCAGCAGTTACTCGAGAGGGAACTATGGCTACACCTTC
cdr3_aa: CASSYSRGNYGYTF

clone_size: .
d_call: .
j_call: TRBJ2-7
v_call: TRBV5-1
cdr3_nt: TGCGCCAGCAGCCCACAGGGTTACGAGCAGTACTTC
cdr3_aa: CASSPQGYEQYF

clone_size: few
d_call: .
j_call: TRBJ2-2
v_call: TRBV11-1
cdr3_nt: TGTGCCAGCAGCTTTACGGATGCCGGGGAGCTGTTTTTT
cdr3_aa: CASSFTDAGELFF

clone_size: .
d_call: .
j_call: TRBJ2-3
v_call: TRBV3-1/TRBV3-2
cdr3_nt: TGTGCCAGCAGGTCCGGGAGAGATACGCAGTATTTT
cdr3_aa: CASRSGRDTQYF

clone_size: .
d_call: .
j_call: TRBJ1-6
v_call: TRBV19
cdr3_nt: TGTGCCAGCTCCGGGACACCCTGGTCACCCCTCCACTTT
cdr3_aa: CASSGTPWSPLHF

clone_size: .
d_call: .
j_call: TRBJ1-6
v_call: TRBV7-2
cdr3_nt: TGTGCCAGCAGCTTAGGGGAAGTGAGACCCCTCCACTTT
cdr3_aa: CASSLGEVRPLHF

clone_size: .
d_call: .
j_call: TRBJ1-5
v_call: TRBV19
cdr3_nt: TGTGCCAGTAGTATAATGGCGGGGCAGCCCCAGCATTTT
cdr3_aa: CASSIMAGQPQHF

clone_size: .
d_call: .
j_call: TRBJ2-2
v_call: TRBV5-4
cdr3_nt: TGTGCCAGCAGCGTGAAGAACACCGGGGAGCTGTTTTTT
cdr3_aa: CASSVKNTGELFF

clone_size: few
d_call: .
j_call: TRBJ2-7
v_call: TRBV9
cdr3_nt: TGTGCCAGCAGCGTTTCGACAGGTGCCTACGAGCAGTACTTC
cdr3_aa: CASSVSTGAYEQYF

clone_size: .
d_call: .
j_call: TRBJ1-1
v_call: TRBV6-5
cdr3_nt: TGTGCCAGCAGCCGGTACACTGAAGCTTTCTTT
cdr3_aa: CASSRYTEAFF

clone_size: .
d_call: .
j_call: TRBJ1-2
v_call: TRBV30
cdr3_nt: TGTGCCTGGGTCCCAGGGTCGGGGGACTATGGCTACACCTTC
cdr3_aa: CAWVPGSGDYGYTF

clone_size: .
d_call: .
j_call: TRBJ1-4
v_call: TRBV6-6
cdr3_nt: TGTGCCAGCAGCTCACCTAACCTACGGGAGGAAAAACTGTTTTTT
cdr3_aa: CASSSPNLREEKLFF

clone_size: .
d_call: TRBD1
j_call: TRBJ1-1
v_call: TRBV6-6
cdr3_nt: TGTGCCAGCACACGGGACAGGACAAAAGCTTTCTTT
cdr3_aa: CASTRDRTKAFF

clone_size: .
d_call: .
j_call: TRBJ2-3
v_call: TRBV11-2
cdr3_nt: TGTGCCAGCAGCCGGGTGAGAAGTACGCAGTATTTT
cdr3_aa: CASSRVRSTQYF